The sequence of this TCR beta chain was determined in a study of cytomegalovirus exposure and HLA in healthy donors. A multiplex PCR was run with 60 Vbeta primers and 13 Jbeta primers. Method: immunoSEQ multiplex PCR; TCRdb's copy keeps in-frame clones and lacks some. The listing records tens of thousands of clones. Each donor's status was that of a healthy bone marrow donor. This CDR3 has 14 residues. The germline CDR1 and CDR2 sequences are SGDLS and YYNGEE. Trimming cost V 5 bases and J 5 bases; bases outside gene matches: 6. The chain employs TRBV9 and TRBJ2-5, with TRBD2 identical over 10 bases. Sequenced: PBMCs. This sequence originates from a male donor in good health and CMV-seronegative. This CDR3 reads CASSLGLAEETQYF. In DNA, the CDR3 is TGTGCCAGCAGTCTTGGACTAGCGGAGGAGACCCAGTACTTC.